The source of this T cell receptor (beta chain) is a study of Ad26.COV2.S vaccination and SARS-CoV-2 variants. Study results and limitations: Using TCR breadth and depth analyses may have led to underestimated total T cell responses.

Notes on this clone: Its antigen is as yet unknown.

The data were produced by immunoSEQ multiplex PCR, yet TCRdb's version contains in-frame clones alone and is incomplete. The sample contains about 350,000 clones, around 89% of which appear only once. Regarding treatment: around 19 received Ad26.COV2.S at low or high dose, single or two shots; about 5 received placebo; per-sample allocation not given. Collection of samples fell on day 63 after the first vaccine or placebo injection. The receptor was derived from a person between 18 and 65 years old who received the Ad26.COV2.S COVID-19 vaccine or a placebo. This specimen consisted of peripheral blood, obtained in a trial of Ad26.COV2.S vaccine versus placebo.

The CDR3 DNA follows: TGCGCCAGCAGTTTAGCGGGAGGTTCCTACAATGAGCAGTTCTTC. It specifies CASSLAGGSYNEQFF. V is TRBV4-1 and J is TRBJ2-1; TRBD2 agrees at 10 bases. Germline CDR1 reads MGHRA; CDR2 reads YSYEKL. The CDR3 is made up of 15 amino acids. With 6 bases clipped from V and 1 base from J, the junction kept 3 bases outside the gene matches.